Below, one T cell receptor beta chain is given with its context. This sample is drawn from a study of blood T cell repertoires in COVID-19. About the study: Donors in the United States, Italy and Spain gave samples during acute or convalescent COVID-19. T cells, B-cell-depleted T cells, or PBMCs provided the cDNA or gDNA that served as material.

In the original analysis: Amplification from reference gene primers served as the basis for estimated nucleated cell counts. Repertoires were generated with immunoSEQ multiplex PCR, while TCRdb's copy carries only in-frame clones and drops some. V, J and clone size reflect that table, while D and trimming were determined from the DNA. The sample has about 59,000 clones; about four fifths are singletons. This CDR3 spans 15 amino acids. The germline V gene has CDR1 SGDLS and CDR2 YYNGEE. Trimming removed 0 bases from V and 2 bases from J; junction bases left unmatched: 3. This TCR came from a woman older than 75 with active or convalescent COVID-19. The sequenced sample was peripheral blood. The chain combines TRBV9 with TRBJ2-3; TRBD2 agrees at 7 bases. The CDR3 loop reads CASSVGLAATDTQYF. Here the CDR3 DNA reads TGTGCCAGCAGCGTAGGCCTAGCGGCCACAGATACGCAGTATTTT.